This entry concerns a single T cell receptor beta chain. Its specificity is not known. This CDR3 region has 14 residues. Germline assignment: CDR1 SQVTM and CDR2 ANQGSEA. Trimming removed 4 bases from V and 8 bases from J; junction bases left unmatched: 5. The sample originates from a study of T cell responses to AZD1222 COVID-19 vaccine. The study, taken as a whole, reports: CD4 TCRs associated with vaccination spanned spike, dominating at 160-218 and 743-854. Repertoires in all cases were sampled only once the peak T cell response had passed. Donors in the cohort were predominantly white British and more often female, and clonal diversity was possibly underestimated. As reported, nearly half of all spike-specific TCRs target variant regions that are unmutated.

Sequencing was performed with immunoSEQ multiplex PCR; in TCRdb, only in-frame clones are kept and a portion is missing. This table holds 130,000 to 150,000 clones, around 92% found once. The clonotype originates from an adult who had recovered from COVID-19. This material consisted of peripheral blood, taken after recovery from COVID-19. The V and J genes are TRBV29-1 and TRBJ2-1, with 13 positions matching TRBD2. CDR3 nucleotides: TGCAGCGTTGGGACTAGCGGGAGTACAGATGAGCAGTTCTTC. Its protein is CSVGTSGSTDEQFF.